Following are 19 T cell receptor beta chains from one sample sequenced in a study of response to subunit inactivated influenza vaccine. In TCRdb, the RT-PCR reads were re-called with MiXCR into one record per CDR3 protein. The sample has 590,000 or so distinct CDR3 sequences; 11% to 15% are singletons. The specimen was PBMCs from blood, collected roughly 2 weeks before vaccination. The origin of the receptors is a man between 50 and 59 years old who received an inactivated influenza vaccine.

This clonotype has more than one count but fewer than ten. This rearrangement joins TRBV7-6 to TRBJ2-5; D is undetermined. This CDR3 contains 14 residues. Trimming shortened V by 3 bases and J by 2 bases, and 10 bases separated the two germline ends. From germline, CDR1 is SGHVS and CDR2 FNYEAQ. The CDR3 protein is CASSFTSTQETQYF. In DNA, the CDR3 is TGTGCCAGCAGCTTTACAAGCACACAAGAGACCCAGTACTTC.

The chain has TRBV11-2 and TRBJ2-3, with a tentative D call TRBD2 (6 bases). Trimming cost V 3 bases and J 4 bases, with 11 bases left between them. The CDR3 runs to 14 residues. The germline V gene encodes CDR1 SGHAT and CDR2 FQNNGV. The CDR3 here is CASSFSSSADTQYF. The CDR3 nucleotides are TGTGCCAGCAGCTTCTCTTCTAGCGCAGATACGCAGTATTTT.

This chain uses TRBV20-1 with TRBJ2-5, with 7 bases aligning to TRBD1. Germline assignment: CDR1 DFQATT and CDR2 SNEGSKA (reference sequence). The CDR3 length is 16 residues. V shed 0 bases, J shed 2 bases, and the junction held 9 bases outside the gene matches. The chain's CDR3 is CSARELGDSVQETQYF. The CDR3, as DNA: TGCAGTGCTAGAGAATTGGGGGACAGCGTACAAGAGACCCAGTACTTC.

This clonotype was seen a handful of times. V usage is TRBV7-2 and J usage is TRBJ2-3; 8 bases are a match to TRBD2. CDR3 length: 14 residues. J lost 4 bases, V lost 1 base, and 1 base had no gene match. From germline, CDR1 is SGHTA and CDR2 FQGNSA. CDR3 region: CASSLVSGADTQYF. Here the CDR3 DNA reads TGTGCCAGCAGCTTAGTTAGCGGGGCAGATACGCAGTATTTT.

The gene calls are TRBV2 and TRBJ2-1; TRBD2 matches at 9 bases. Unmatched junction bases numbered 15, after V lost 9 bases and J lost 9 bases. This CDR3 region has 15 residues. Germline lookup yields CDR1 SNHLY and CDR2 FYNNEI. For the CDR3, the DNA is TGTGCCAGTACAACAGCGGGAGGTAGTAGTGGTGAGCAGTTCTTC. Its translation: CASTTAGGSSGEQFF.

This clonotype came up many times. J is TRBJ1-2 and V is TRBV28; D remains ambiguous. Trimming removed 2 bases at V and 5 bases at J, with 9 bases between. The CDR3 length is 13 residues. The germline V gene encodes CDR1 MDHEN and CDR2 SYDVKM. The CDR3 DNA sequence: TGTGCCAGCAGTTTAAGGCCGGTTTATGGCTACACCTTC. Translating gives CASSLRPVYGYTF.

This clonotype was counted between two and nine times. J is TRBJ2-7 and V is TRBV20-1; D is uncertain. V was shortened by 2 bases and J by 3 bases, with 11 bases between the two germline ends. The CDR3 extends over 13 amino acids. Germline V gene sequence: CDR1 DFQATT, CDR2 SNEGSKA (reference sequence). The DNA for the CDR3 is TGCAGTGCTAGATTTACCACCGACTACGAGCAGTACTTC. Residues: CSARFTTDYEQYF.

The CDR3 spells CASSLQGGRHEQYF. For the CDR3, the DNA is TGTGCCAGCAGTTTACAGGGAGGTAGGCACGAGCAGTACTTC. J is TRBJ2-7 and V is TRBV3-1, with D possibly called TRBD1 or TRBD2 (6 bases each). V was cut by 6 bases and J by 5 bases, with 17 bases left in between. This CDR3 region has 14 residues. Germline V CDR1 and CDR2: LGHDT, YNNKEL (reference sequence).

The V call is TRBV20-1, the J call TRBJ1-5; the match to TRBD1 covers 7 bases. The CDR3 has 16 amino acids. Germline V gene sequence: CDR1 DFQATT, CDR2 SNEGSKA (reference sequence). The V gene end was trimmed by 6 bases and the J gene end by 4 bases; junction bases not matched to a gene: 15. CDR3 protein: CSAINRGRSRNQPQHF. In DNA form, the CDR3 reads TGCAGTGCCATAAACAGGGGCCGATCACGAAATCAGCCCCAGCATTTT.

A few counts support this clonotype. This rearrangement joins TRBV29-1 to TRBJ2-2; D ambiguous. CDR1 and CDR2 from the germline V gene are SQVTM and ANQGSEA. Trimming shortened V by 7 bases and J by 7 bases, and 10 bases separated the two germline ends. This CDR3 contains 11 residues. For the CDR3, the DNA is TGCAGCGGGGCACGGCACGGGGAGCTGTTTTTT. It encodes CSGARHGELFF.

The chain carries TRBV29-1 and TRBJ2-3; D assignment may be TRBD1 or TRBD2 (6 bases each). With 4 bases removed from V and 3 bases from J, the gap between germline ends came to 14 bases. This CDR3 has 14 amino acids. In germline, CDR1 is SQVTM, CDR2 ANQGSEA. Written as DNA, the CDR3 is TGCAGCGTTGTAAGGGGGGTAGGGACAGATACGCAGTATTTT. It is translated as CSVVRGVGTDTQYF.

This chain joins TRBV5-4 and TRBJ2-1; 7 nucleotides match TRBD1. CDR1 and CDR2 (germline): SGHNT, YYREEE (reference sequence). The CDR3 has 13 residues. Trimming removed 4 bases from V and 7 bases from J; junction bases left unmatched: 5. As DNA, the CDR3 is TGTGCCAGCAGCCCCGGGACAGATAATGAGCAGTTCTTC. Translation: CASSPGTDNEQFF.

This clonotype was seen more than once but under ten times. This sequence joins TRBV9 and TRBJ2-1; no reliable D call. CDR1 and CDR2 (germline): SGDLS, YYNGEE. V dropped 0 bases and J dropped 10 bases, with 11 bases sitting between them. The CDR3 length is 13 residues. CDR3 in DNA: TGTGCCAGCAGCGTAGCTTTAGGAAACGAGCAGTTCTTC. Translating it yields CASSVALGNEQFF. Full variable domain (missing parts from reference TRBV9 and TRBJ2-1): DSGVTQTPKHLITATGQRVTLRCSPRSGDLSVYWYQQSLDQGLQFLIQYYNGEERAKGNILERFSAQQFPDLHSELNLSSLELGDSALYFCASSVALGNEQFFGPGTRLTVL.

This clonotype has at least ten counts. This chain connects TRBV5-5 to TRBJ1-5; maybe TRBD1 (5 bases). Germline CDR1 is SGHKS and CDR2 is YYEKEE (reference sequence). This CDR3 region has 16 residues. V gave up 3 bases and J gave up 0 bases, with 13 bases separating them. The CDR3 region is CASSSMAGDSNQPQHF. Here the CDR3 DNA reads TGTGCCAGCAGCTCCATGGCGGGGGATAGCAATCAGCCCCAGCATTTT. Complete variable domain (other parts from reference TRBV5-5 and TRBJ1-5): DAGVTQSPTHLIKTRGQQVTLRCSPISGHKSVSWYQQVLGQGPQFIFQYYEKEERGRGNFPDRFSARQFPNYSSELNVNALLLGDSALYLCASSSMAGDSNQPQHFGDGTRLSIL.

This sequence joins TRBV5-1 and TRBJ2-5; 7 bases map to TRBD2. Germline V lookup: CDR1 SGHRS, CDR2 YFSETQ. The CDR3 spans 14 residues. Losses at the gene ends were 8 bases for V and 1 base for J; bases not matched to a gene: 8. CDR3 DNA: TGCGCCAGTACGAGCGGGATCCCCCAAGAGACCCAGTACTTC. Its translation is CASTSGIPQETQYF.

The rearrangement uses TRBV28 and TRBJ1-5; D is undetermined. Looked up from germline, CDR1 is MDHEN and CDR2 is SYDVKM. This CDR3 has 14 residues. Trimming stripped 5 bases from V and 1 base from J, with 9 bases between. The chain's CDR3 is CASSRLWSNQPQHF. The DNA for the CDR3 is TGTGCCAGCAGTCGACTCTGGAGCAATCAGCCCCAGCATTTT.

The sample holds a few counts of this clonotype. The chain joins TRBV7-2 to TRBJ2-2; D gene unclear. The CDR3 totals 17 residues. Trimming left V 5 bases short and J 0 bases short, with 16 bases between. Germline assignment: CDR1 SGHTA and CDR2 FQGNSA. CDR3 region: CASSPFGYSSNTGELFF. The CDR3, as DNA: TGTGCCAGCAGCCCCTTTGGATACAGTTCGAACACCGGGGAGCTGTTTTTT.

V gene TRBV5-1 combines with J gene TRBJ1-4; D perhaps matches TRBD1 (5 bases). V was clipped by 4 bases and J by 2 bases, with 12 bases between them. Germline CDR1 SGHRS, CDR2 YFSETQ. This CDR3 comprises 15 residues. The CDR3 sequence: CASSADGGTNEKLFF. As DNA, the CDR3 is TGCGCCAGCAGCGCGGACGGGGGTACTAATGAAAAACTGTTTTTT. The whole variable domain, filled in from reference TRBV5-1 and TRBJ1-4, reads KAGVTQTPRYLIKTRGQQVTLSCSPISGHRSVSWYQQTPGQGLQFLFEYFSETQRNKGNFPGRFSGRQFSNSRSEMNVSTLELGDSALYLCASSADGGTNEKLFFGSGTQLSVL.

This clonotype was seen more than once but under ten times. V usage is TRBV29-1 and J usage is TRBJ1-1; D is perhaps TRBD1 (5 bases). Germline assignment: CDR1 SQVTM and CDR2 ANQGSEA. Trimming removed 8 bases from V and 4 bases from J, with 23 bases in between. The CDR3 is 15 amino acids. CDR3 residues: CSSIGAGGDRTEAFF. CDR3 DNA: TGCAGCTCCATAGGGGCCGGGGGAGACCGCACTGAAGCTTTCTTT.